The text below deals with one TCR beta chain. What it binds is unknown. These data are taken from a study of cytomegalovirus exposure and HLA in healthy donors. Study outcomes and limitations: HLA allele associations emerged for under 20,000 TCR beta sequences in a later analysis, at 0.05 false discovery rate. Most of the TCR beta V segments (in an earlier analysis) were productive either about 90% or about 30% of the time. It was likely that a cluster of highly shared sequence variants was a sequencing artifact.

This PCR relied on a set of 60 Vbeta primers and 13 Jbeta primers. Produced via immunoSEQ multiplex PCR; TCRdb's table is partial and in-frame only. Found here are approximately 160,000 clones, 70% to 85% of them singletons; the top ten hold approximately 1.5%. Per the germline V gene, CDR1 is ENHRY and CDR2 is SYGVKD. Trimming at V came to 0 bases and at J to 8 bases, leaving 3 bases not matched to a gene. The CDR3 has 13 amino acids. Sequenced material: PBMCs. This receptor was obtained from a woman aged 30 to 39 in good health and CMV-seropositive. The chain recombines TRBV10-3 with TRBJ1-2; 7 bases align to TRBD1. As DNA, the CDR3 is TGTGCCATCAGTGAGTCCGACAGGGCCGGCTACACCTTC. Protein: CAISESDRAGYTF.